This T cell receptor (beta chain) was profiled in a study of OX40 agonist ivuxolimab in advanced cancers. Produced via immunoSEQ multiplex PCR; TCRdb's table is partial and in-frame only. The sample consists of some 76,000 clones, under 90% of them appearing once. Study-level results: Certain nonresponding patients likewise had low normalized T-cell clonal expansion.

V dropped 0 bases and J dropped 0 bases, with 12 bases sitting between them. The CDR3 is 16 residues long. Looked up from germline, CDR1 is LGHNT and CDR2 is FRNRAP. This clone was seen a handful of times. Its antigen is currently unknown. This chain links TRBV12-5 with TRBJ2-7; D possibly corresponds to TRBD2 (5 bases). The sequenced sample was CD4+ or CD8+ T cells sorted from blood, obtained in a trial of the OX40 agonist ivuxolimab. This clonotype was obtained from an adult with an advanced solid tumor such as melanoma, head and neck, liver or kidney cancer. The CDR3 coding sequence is TGTGCTAGTGGTTTGGTGTTCGACGGGGTCTCCTACGAGCAGTACTTC. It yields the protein CASGLVFDGVSYEQYF. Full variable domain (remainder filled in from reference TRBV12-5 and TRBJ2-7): DARVTQTPRHKVTEMGQEVTMRCQPILGHNTVFWYRQTMMQGLELLAYFRNRAPLDDSGMPKDRFSAEMPDATLATLKIQPSEPRDSAVYFCASGLVFDGVSYEQYFGPGTRLTVT.